Listed here is a single TCR beta chain. This receptor's antigen is unknown. The input lacks base qualities; no much larger clone sits a single base away. The cysteine opens and the phenylalanine closes a CDR3 of 16 amino acids. The DNA shown is the 48-base CDR3, in frame from base 1. Germline trimming: 4 bases from V, 2 bases from J; junction bases outside gene matches: 7. As encoded in the germline V gene, CDR1 is MGHRA while CDR2 is YSYEKL. This record comes from a study of regulatory T cells in long-lasting Graves disease (dated by TCRdb to about 2021). Describing the broader study: Patients with newly diagnosed Graves' disease had been on antithyroid drugs for under 3 months. This study used TCR sequencing and RNA sequencing of peripheral blood to compare persistent Graves' disease patients against newly diagnosed Graves' disease patients. The study took place in China and was registered as a clinical trial. A total of roughly 35 samples were covered by TCR sequencing, comprising roughly 13 persistent and approximately 20 newly diagnosed Graves' disease patients. Results the study describes overall, beyond this receptor: Sequencing and analysis were limited to the TCR beta chain. The authors acknowledged the small sample size as a limitation that may reduce accuracy. Persistent Graves' disease patients showed lower TCR Shannon entropy and fewer highly expanded clones than newly diagnosed patients, suggesting clonal expansion. Persistent disease showed preferential use of TRBV28, TRBJ1-2 and TRBJ2-5, whereas newly diagnosed disease favored TRBV20-1 and TRBJ2-1. Patients with persistent disease shared more public clonotypes (approximately 2,500) than newly diagnosed patients did (966). Peripheral blood alone was examined, since thyroid tissue, which constituted the primary lesion, could not be accessed.

Receptor libraries were prepared by multiplex PCR. Sequencing instrument: Illumina HiSeq 4000. TCR beta libraries were built with iRepertoire HTBI primers and Arm-PCR amplification of CDR3 regions. Before sequencing, the PCR products underwent gel purification. The paper's processing steps were these. Gene usage analysis of CDR3 amino acid clonotypes used the 50 to 70 TRBV and fewer than 15 TRBJ segments found across samples. COPE and FqMerger were used to merge the filtered high-quality paired reads into contigs. BLAST was used to align contigs to the IMGT TRBV, TRBD and TRBJ reference genes, and CDR3 was defined following IMGT. Any clonotype with a frequency above 0.1% was classified as a highly expanded clone. Shannon entropy served as the measure of repertoire diversity, while the Gini coefficient captured V-J evenness. Clonotypes shared by more than one individual were considered public. Starting from the raw public reads, TCRdb applied fastp trimming at Q25, assembled clones with MiXCR and retained in-frame beta chains. One record per CDR3 amino acid sequence lists the most common genes and DNA. TCRdb's processing, not the study's, gives the V and J calls here. The sample table contains about 560,000 distinct CDR3 sequences; only one count was recorded for more than 15% of them. The top ten hold more than 10% of the sample.

The time point label, read with the paper, signifies: newly diagnosed GD, antithyroid drugs for less than 3 months. For both TCR sequencing and RNA sequencing, RNA was extracted from PBMCs using TRIzol. The diagnosis of Graves' disease was made according to American Thyroid Association guidelines. The patients came from an endocrinology department in Xi'an, China. Each patient gave about 10 milliliters of peripheral blood, collected in an EDTA anticoagulant tube. PBMCs were isolated by Ficoll Paque Plus density gradient separation without further T cell sorting. An Agilent 2100 Bioanalyzer and agarose gel were used to check RNA quality, while a NanoDrop 2000 measured RNA concentration. This same sample was also part of a study on T cells in Graves' hyperthyroidism and ophthalmopathy. That second report states: Stable Graves' hyperthyroidism was defined as the absence of progression to ophthalmopathy over 18 months of follow-up. The hyperthyroidism patients were between 18 and 65 years old and newly diagnosed, with a disease duration of less than 2 months. The study excluded patients with uncontrolled infections, other autoimmune diseases, pregnancy or lactation. Diagnoses were established on the basis of clinical symptoms, serum thyroxine and TRAb, thyroid ultrasound, and orbital computed tomography. For the first round of RT-PCR on the TCR CDR3, the HTBI primer set was used together with the Qiagen OneStep RT-PCR kit. Most expanded thyroid clonotypes (frequency above 0.001) were also detected in blood, a finding suggesting that blood repertoires may reflect thyroid immune responses. A model built on a 13 V-J signature distinguished ophthalmopathy from stable hyperthyroidism, reaching around 87% sensitivity and 81.08% specificity in cross-validation and 80%/75% in testing. In validation, progression to ophthalmopathy was predicted by the model with 70% to 71% sensitivity and around 76% specificity, a median of around 6.5 months before onset. TCR V-J signatures able to tell the groups apart were searched for in a discovery cohort of about a hundred patients, of whom 43 had Graves' ophthalmopathy and roughly 59 had stable Graves' hyperthyroidism. Prospective prediction of ophthalmopathy was tested in an independent validation cohort consisting of fewer than 20 hyperthyroidism patients and approximately 16 patients who later progressed to ophthalmopathy. The approximately 98 discovery patients were randomly divided into training and test sets at a 7:3 ratio. In more than 5 Graves' hyperthyroidism patients, the study also compared T-cell repertoires from thyroid tissue with T-cell repertoires from blood. Once sampling was done, hyperthyroidism patients were given methimazole at a starting dose of 30 mg daily, whereas ophthalmopathy patients were given high-dose intravenous methylprednisolone. The libraries were constructed in a second round of multiplex PCR and then size-selected and purified. Libraries were sequenced paired-end with 100 bp reads on an Illumina HiSeq2000. SOAPnuke was used to process the raw data, throwing out any read that contained adapters or uncalled bases, had a mean Phred below 15, or lacked an exact constant-primer or identifier match. High-quality paired reads were merged with COPE v1.2.5, and unique nucleotide sequences were defined as clonotypes. MiTCR v1.1 was used to align clonotypes to the IMGT TRBV, TRBD and TRBJ reference segments. Only V-J combinations with frequency above 0.0001, covering 99% to 99.2% of repertoires, were analysed. The TCS score was defined as F50 (clonal expansion) divided by E x V (chaos), with BLOSUM62-based TCRdist calculated between CDR3 peptides within each V-J. Welch's t-statistics and random forest reduced fewer than 600 V-J features to roughly 13, which were used in a naive Bayes classifier (R e1071). No statistical method was used to fix the sample size in advance, and group allocation was not hidden from the investigators. According to the paper, TCR Vbeta CDR3 sequencing was carried out on around 140 peripheral blood samples, which came from around 43 ophthalmopathy, around 74 hyperthyroidism and some 17 progressor patients.

Sequenced material: peripheral blood mononuclear cells (PBMCs), taken at new diagnosis, from a patient treated with antithyroid drugs. The sequence came from a man aged 18 to 30 with Graves disease. Donor details come from another sample of the same person, matched by shared clones. This chain joins TRBV4-1 to TRBJ2-1, with 8 middle bases fitting TRBD2. The sequenced DNA is TGCGCCAGCAGCCGTCTTGCGGGAGGCACCTACAATGAGCAGTTCTTC. Its amino acids are CASSRLAGGTYNEQFF.